These T cell receptor beta chains were read from a single sample in a study of T cell responses to AZD1222 COVID-19 vaccine. Data came from immunoSEQ multiplex PCR; TCRdb stores just in-frame clones and leaves some out. The sample includes some 96,000 clones, 88% of them seen just once. The specimen was peripheral blood, collected on day 0 of AZD1222 vaccination. These receptor sequences come from an adult in good health. The CDR3 runs from the conserved cysteine through the conserved F or W. D genes are given only for firm matches. For some rows the clone size is stated as once, few or many, or as a class when expanded; others skip it.

j_gene: TRBJ2-1
d_gene: TRBD2
v_gene: TRBV5-5
abundance: NA
CDR3nt: TGTGCCAGCAGCTTGATGGTACTAGCGGGCCACAATGAGCAGTTCTTC
CDR3aa: CASSLMVLAGHNEQFF

j_gene: TRBJ1-2
d_gene: NA
v_gene: TRBV2
abundance: NA
CDR3nt: TGTGCCAGCCGGCTTACAGGAGCCTATGGCTACACCTTC
CDR3aa: CASRLTGAYGYTF

j_gene: TRBJ1-5
d_gene: NA
v_gene: TRBV28
abundance: NA
CDR3nt: TGTGCCAGCAGTTTGGGAGGGGGCAATCAGCCCCAGCATTTT
CDR3aa: CASSLGGGNQPQHF

j_gene: TRBJ2-7
d_gene: NA
v_gene: TRBV7-2
abundance: NA
CDR3nt: TGTGCCAGCAGCTTAGCCAGCTCCTACGAGCAGTACTTC
CDR3aa: CASSLASSYEQYF

j_gene: TRBJ2-7
d_gene: NA
v_gene: TRBV6-5
abundance: NA
CDR3nt: TGTGCCAGCAGTCAGGAGGGGTACGAGCAGTACTTC
CDR3aa: CASSQEGYEQYF

j_gene: TRBJ1-1
d_gene: NA
v_gene: TRBV19
abundance: NA
CDR3nt: TGTGCCAGTAGTTCCCCAGGGAGCGGGGTTTCTATGAACACTGAAGCTTTCTTT
CDR3aa: CASSSPGSGVSMNTEAFF

j_gene: TRBJ1-5
d_gene: NA
v_gene: TRBV6-2/TRBV6-3
abundance: NA
CDR3nt: TGTGCCAGCACCCCAGGGGTGGTCGATCAGCCCCAGCATTTT
CDR3aa: CASTPGVVDQPQHF

j_gene: TRBJ1-6
d_gene: TRBD1
v_gene: TRBV19
abundance: NA
CDR3nt: TGTGCCAGTAGTTGGCGGACAGGACTAAATTCACCCCTCCACTTT
CDR3aa: CASSWRTGLNSPLHF

j_gene: TRBJ1-5
d_gene: TRBD1
v_gene: TRBV20-1
abundance: once
CDR3nt: TGCAGTGCTAGTTCTCTCGGAAAGTTATGGGGACAGGGGTTTGAAGGCAATCAGCCCCAGCATTTT
CDR3aa: CSASSLGKLWGQGFEGNQPQHF

j_gene: TRBJ1-3
d_gene: TRBD1
v_gene: TRBV5-6
abundance: NA
CDR3nt: TGTGCCAGCAGCGGCAGGGGGCTAGGAAACACCATATATTTT
CDR3aa: CASSGRGLGNTIYF

j_gene: TRBJ1-1
d_gene: NA
v_gene: TRBV3-1/TRBV3-2
abundance: NA
CDR3nt: TGTGCCAGCAGCCAAGAAAGCGCGGGAATTTTAACTGAAGCTTTCTTT
CDR3aa: CASSQESAGILTEAFF

j_gene: TRBJ2-7
d_gene: NA
v_gene: TRBV12-3/TRBV12-4
abundance: NA
CDR3nt: TGTGCCAGCCGTTCGGCCCTCTACGAGCAGTACTTC
CDR3aa: CASRSALYEQYF

j_gene: TRBJ2-1
d_gene: TRBD2
v_gene: TRBV19
abundance: NA
CDR3nt: TGTGCCAGTAGTAGCGGGAGGGCTGCTGAGCAGTTCTTC
CDR3aa: CASSSGRAAEQFF

j_gene: TRBJ2-3
d_gene: TRBD2
v_gene: TRBV30
abundance: NA
CDR3nt: TGTGCCTGGAAGGTGGCTAGCGGATATTCAATTAGCACAGATACGCAGTATTTT
CDR3aa: CAWKVASGYSISTDTQYF

j_gene: TRBJ1-1
d_gene: NA
v_gene: TRBV4-1
abundance: NA
CDR3nt: TGCGCCAGCAGCAAAGACGCCAGGGTGATGGCTGAAGCTTTCTTT
CDR3aa: CASSKDARVMAEAFF

j_gene: TRBJ1-1
d_gene: NA
v_gene: TRBV11-2
abundance: NA
CDR3nt: TGTGCCAGCAGCTTAGATCTGACAGGCCGCACTGAAGCTTTCTTT
CDR3aa: CASSLDLTGRTEAFF

j_gene: TRBJ2-1
d_gene: TRBD2
v_gene: TRBV5-6
abundance: NA
CDR3nt: TGTGCCAGCAGGTGGGGACTATACTCCTACAATGAGCAGTTCTTC
CDR3aa: CASRWGLYSYNEQFF

j_gene: TRBJ1-3
d_gene: TRBD1
v_gene: TRBV6-5
abundance: NA
CDR3nt: TGTGCCAGCAGTTCTACAGGGGGTCACTCTGGAAACACCATATATTTT
CDR3aa: CASSSTGGHSGNTIYF

j_gene: TRBJ1-2
d_gene: NA
v_gene: TRBV13
abundance: NA
CDR3nt: TGTGCCAGCACCCGCGGTCAGGGAACTAACTATGGCTACACCTTC
CDR3aa: CASTRGQGTNYGYTF

j_gene: TRBJ2-1
d_gene: NA
v_gene: TRBV20-1
abundance: NA
CDR3nt: TGCAGTGCTAGTAGGGTGAGGTACAATGAGCAGTTCTTC
CDR3aa: CSASRVRYNEQFF

j_gene: TRBJ1-5
d_gene: NA
v_gene: TRBV19
abundance: NA
CDR3nt: TGTGCCAGTAGGGGTAATGGGATCCTCAATCAGCCCCAGCATTTT
CDR3aa: CASRGNGILNQPQHF

j_gene: TRBJ2-7
d_gene: NA
v_gene: TRBV21-1
abundance: NA
CDR3nt: TGTGCCAGCAGCATAACTAATAGTATTTTGCCCCTGAGGCCAATAGACTTC
CDR3aa: CASSITNSILPLRPIDF

j_gene: TRBJ1-2
d_gene: NA
v_gene: TRBV6-5
abundance: NA
CDR3nt: TGTGCCAGCAGTCGCCCCGGGCAGGGGAGCTATGGCTACACCTTC
CDR3aa: CASSRPGQGSYGYTF

j_gene: TRBJ1-2
d_gene: NA
v_gene: TRBV10-3
abundance: NA
CDR3nt: TGTGCCATCAGTTTCCCCCCCCCGGCGAAACCCTCAGTATATGGCTACACCTTC
CDR3aa: CAISFPPPAKPSVYGYTF

j_gene: TRBJ1-2
d_gene: TRBD1
v_gene: TRBV27
abundance: NA
CDR3nt: TGTGCCAGCAGTTTGAACAGGGGCTATGGCTACACCTTC
CDR3aa: CASSLNRGYGYTF

j_gene: TRBJ1-3
d_gene: TRBD1
v_gene: TRBV19
abundance: few
CDR3nt: TGTGCCAGTAGTACGATCGGGACAGCAAACACCATATATTTT
CDR3aa: CASSTIGTANTIYF

j_gene: TRBJ1-2
d_gene: NA
v_gene: TRBV19
abundance: NA
CDR3nt: TGTGCCAGTAGTATCTCAGGCCTGTATGGCTACACCTTC
CDR3aa: CASSISGLYGYTF

j_gene: TRBJ1-2
d_gene: NA
v_gene: TRBV29-1
abundance: NA
CDR3nt: TGCAGCGTTGAAGATGCCAGGGGCTCTTACTATGGCTACACCTTC
CDR3aa: CSVEDARGSYYGYTF

j_gene: TRBJ2-1
d_gene: TRBD2
v_gene: TRBV11-2
abundance: NA
CDR3nt: TGTGCCAGCAGCTTAAGACCCCGAACTAGCGGAATCAATGAGCAGTTCTTC
CDR3aa: CASSLRPRTSGINEQFF

j_gene: TRBJ1-5
d_gene: TRBD1
v_gene: TRBV18
abundance: NA
CDR3nt: TGTGCCAGCTCACCACTGGGACAGGGGCAGCCCCAGCATTTT
CDR3aa: CASSPLGQGQPQHF

j_gene: TRBJ2-1
d_gene: NA
v_gene: TRBV7-6
abundance: NA
CDR3nt: TGTGCCAGCAGCTTCGCGGGCTCCTACAATGAGCAGTTCTTC
CDR3aa: CASSFAGSYNEQFF

j_gene: TRBJ2-2
d_gene: NA
v_gene: TRBV7-9
abundance: NA
CDR3nt: TGTGCCAGCAGCTTAGATCGGAACACCGGGGAGCTGTTTTTT
CDR3aa: CASSLDRNTGELFF

j_gene: TRBJ2-7
d_gene: TRBD2
v_gene: TRBV9
abundance: NA
CDR3nt: TGTGCCAGCAGCGTAGCTCCTAGCGGAGACACCTACGAGCAGTACTTC
CDR3aa: CASSVAPSGDTYEQYF

j_gene: TRBJ2-5
d_gene: TRBD1
v_gene: TRBV7-9
abundance: once
CDR3nt: TGTGCCAGCAGCTTAGGGGACAGGGGCCGCCAAGAGACCCAGTACTTC
CDR3aa: CASSLGDRGRQETQYF

j_gene: TRBJ1-2
d_gene: TRBD1
v_gene: TRBV3-1/TRBV3-2
abundance: NA
CDR3nt: TGTGCCAGCAGCCAAGATTACGGGACAGGGGATGGCTACACCTTC
CDR3aa: CASSQDYGTGDGYTF

j_gene: TRBJ1-2
d_gene: TRBD1
v_gene: TRBV19
abundance: NA
CDR3nt: TGTGCCAGTAGTCAACAGGGGGCGCGAAACTATGGCTACACCTTC
CDR3aa: CASSQQGARNYGYTF

j_gene: TRBJ2-2
d_gene: TRBD1
v_gene: TRBV5-6
abundance: once
CDR3nt: TGTGCCAGCAGCTTGCCCGGGACAGGGGGGACCGGGGAGCTGTTTTTT
CDR3aa: CASSLPGTGGTGELFF

j_gene: TRBJ1-1
d_gene: TRBD1
v_gene: TRBV7-6
abundance: NA
CDR3nt: TGTGCCAGCAGCTTAAGGGGGGTTCTAAAACAGGGGGCACCCGGAAGCACTGAAGCTTTCTTT
CDR3aa: CASSLRGVLKQGAPGSTEAFF

j_gene: TRBJ2-1
d_gene: TRBD2
v_gene: TRBV19
abundance: NA
CDR3nt: TGTGCCAGTAGTAGAGGGACTAGCGGGCACTTCTTCTATGTCTACAATGAGCAGTTCTTC
CDR3aa: CASSRGTSGHFFYVYNEQFF

j_gene: TRBJ2-1
d_gene: NA
v_gene: TRBV7-2
abundance: NA
CDR3nt: TGTGCCAGCAGCTTAGAATTTTCGGGGGTGGATCAGCAGTTCTTC
CDR3aa: CASSLEFSGVDQQFF

j_gene: TRBJ1-1
d_gene: NA
v_gene: TRBV6-9
abundance: NA
CDR3nt: TGTGCCAGCAGTTATGAGACGGGTCGGACTGAAGCTTTCTTT
CDR3aa: CASSYETGRTEAFF

j_gene: TRBJ1-2
d_gene: NA
v_gene: TRBV4-1
abundance: NA
CDR3nt: TGCGCCAGCAGCCAAGCCTTAGGGGGTGTATCTATTGACCGTGGCTACACCTTC
CDR3aa: CASSQALGGVSIDRGYTF

j_gene: TRBJ2-2
d_gene: NA
v_gene: TRBV6-5
abundance: NA
CDR3nt: TGTGCCAGCAGAAAACCGGGAGTATCAACCGGGGAGCTGTTTTTT
CDR3aa: CASRKPGVSTGELFF

j_gene: TRBJ1-4
d_gene: TRBD1
v_gene: TRBV10-3
abundance: NA
CDR3nt: TGTGCCATCAGTGAGCATATAGCGGACAGGGGGCTTGAAAAACTGTTTTTT
CDR3aa: CAISEHIADRGLEKLFF

j_gene: TRBJ1-5
d_gene: TRBD1
v_gene: TRBV28
abundance: NA
CDR3nt: TGTGCCAGCAGTTTGCGCAGGGGGCAAGGTCAGCCCCAGCATTTT
CDR3aa: CASSLRRGQGQPQHF

j_gene: TRBJ1-2
d_gene: TRBD1
v_gene: TRBV4-3
abundance: NA
CDR3nt: TGCGCCAGCAGCCAAGCCGACAGGGTCCTCAACTATGGCTACACCTTC
CDR3aa: CASSQADRVLNYGYTF

j_gene: TRBJ2-1
d_gene: TRBD2
v_gene: TRBV7-3
abundance: few
CDR3nt: TGTGCCAGCAGCTTATGGGGTAGCGGGAGTTCCTACAATGAGCAGTTCTTC
CDR3aa: CASSLWGSGSSYNEQFF

j_gene: TRBJ2-2
d_gene: NA
v_gene: TRBV7-3
abundance: NA
CDR3nt: TGTGCCAGCAGCCCACAGCCGGGCCCGAAGACCGGGGAGCTGTTTTTT
CDR3aa: CASSPQPGPKTGELFF

j_gene: TRBJ1-3
d_gene: TRBD1
v_gene: TRBV14
abundance: NA
CDR3nt: TGTGCCAGCAGACCGACAGGGATCAGCTCTGGAAACACCATATATTTT
CDR3aa: CASRPTGISSGNTIYF

j_gene: TRBJ1-6
d_gene: NA
v_gene: TRBV9
abundance: NA
CDR3nt: TGTGCCAGCAGCTCCATGGGGAGCGGAACGGAAACCCTCCACTTT
CDR3aa: CASSSMGSGTETLHF

j_gene: TRBJ1-3
d_gene: NA
v_gene: TRBV30
abundance: NA
CDR3nt: TGTGCCTGGAGCTGGGGGAGCTCTGGAAACACCATATATTTT
CDR3aa: CAWSWGSSGNTIYF

j_gene: TRBJ2-1
d_gene: TRBD2
v_gene: TRBV28
abundance: NA
CDR3nt: TGTGCCAGCAGTTTAGTACCCGGGACTAGCGGTAACAATGAGCAGTTCTTC
CDR3aa: CASSLVPGTSGNNEQFF

j_gene: TRBJ2-1
d_gene: TRBD2
v_gene: TRBV11-2
abundance: once
CDR3nt: TGTGCCAGCAGCCAAGATGCGGGGGACAATGAGCAGTTCTTC
CDR3aa: CASSQDAGDNEQFF

j_gene: TRBJ1-5
d_gene: NA
v_gene: TRBV27
abundance: NA
CDR3nt: TGTGCCAGCAGTTTATTGGGAAGCAATCAGCCCCAGCATTTT
CDR3aa: CASSLLGSNQPQHF

j_gene: TRBJ1-3
d_gene: NA
v_gene: TRBV30
abundance: NA
CDR3nt: TGTGCCTGGATACCCCAGGGCTCTGGAAACACCATATATTTT
CDR3aa: CAWIPQGSGNTIYF

j_gene: TRBJ1-3
d_gene: NA
v_gene: TRBV7-9
abundance: NA
CDR3nt: TGTGCCAGCAGCGGGACGTCGATCTCTGGAAACACCATATATTTT
CDR3aa: CASSGTSISGNTIYF

j_gene: TRBJ1-5
d_gene: NA
v_gene: TRBV4-1
abundance: NA
CDR3nt: TGCGCCAGCAGCTCCTCGTACAGGGCTCGGGGGCATCAGCCCCAGCATTTT
CDR3aa: CASSSSYRARGHQPQHF